This T cell receptor beta chain was retrieved from a study of shared clonotypes between healthy human individuals. Comments on this clone: No antigen is known for it.

Findings of the study overall: Non-shared clonotypes had lower generation probabilities than those shared by all four donors.

The CDR3 totals 15 residues. Trimming cost V 1 base and J 6 bases; bases outside gene matches: 4. Looked up from germline, CDR1 is LGHNA and CDR2 is YNFKEQ. Per the authors' pipeline: In the immunoSEQ data, sequences were junction-only and lacked quality scores, so filtering differed. Clones were sequenced by immunoSEQ multiplex PCR, and TCRdb holds only the in-frame ones, with some missing. V and J calls and clone size come straight from that table; D and trimming were deduced from the DNA. The data hold 550,000 to 700,000 clones, with roughly 72% observed a single time. The chain has TRBV4-2 and TRBJ2-2, with TRBD2 matching 8 bases. Specimen: memory CD4+ T cells sorted from blood. Specified subset: CD45RA-negative fraction. The clonotype was recovered from a woman aged 25 to 45 in good health. Here the CDR3 reads CASSQVPGGAGELFF. The CDR3 DNA is TGTGCCAGCAGCCAAGTACCGGGAGGGGCCGGGGAGCTGTTTTTT.